This T cell receptor beta chain was identified in a study of blood T cell repertoires in COVID-19. One Seattle source followed patients from active infection through their disease course. Trimming stripped 3 bases from V and 7 bases from J, with 17 bases between. Per germline, CDR1 MNHNS and CDR2 SASEGT. This CDR3 spans 15 amino acids. Authors' methods: Researchers report that nucleated cell counts were estimated from reference gene primer amplification. Generated by immunoSEQ multiplex PCR, the TCRdb table keeps only in-frame clones and is missing some. The D gene and trimming were derived from the DNA, and the V and J assignments and clone size from that table. Among some 200,000 clones listed, roughly 80% were seen once.

This sequence originates from a woman at least 80 years old with COVID-19, enrolled during active disease. This rearrangement joins TRBV6-1 to TRBJ2-3, with unresolved D. Sequences were obtained from peripheral blood. CDR3 residues: CASSDGPIVPYTQYF. DNA of the CDR3: TGTGCCAGCAGTGATGGGCCAATCGTCCCCTATACGCAGTATTTT.